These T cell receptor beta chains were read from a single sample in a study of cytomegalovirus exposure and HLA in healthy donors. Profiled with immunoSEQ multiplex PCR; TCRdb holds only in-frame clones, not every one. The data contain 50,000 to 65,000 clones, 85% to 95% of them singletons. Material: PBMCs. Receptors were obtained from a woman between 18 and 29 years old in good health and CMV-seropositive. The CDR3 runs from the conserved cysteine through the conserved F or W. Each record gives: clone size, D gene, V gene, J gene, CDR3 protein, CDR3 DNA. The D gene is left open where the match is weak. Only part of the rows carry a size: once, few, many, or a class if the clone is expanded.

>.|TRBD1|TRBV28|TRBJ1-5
CASSRQGNQPQHF
TGTGCCAGCAGCCGACAGGGGAATCAGCCCCAGCATTTT
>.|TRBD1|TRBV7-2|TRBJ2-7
CASSLYQGAYEQYF
TGTGCCAGCAGCTTATATCAGGGGGCCTACGAGCAGTACTTC
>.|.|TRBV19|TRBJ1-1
CASSATRNTEAFF
TGTGCCAGTAGTGCAACAAGAAACACTGAAGCTTTCTTT
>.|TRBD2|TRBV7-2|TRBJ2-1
CASSFFLAGPNEQFF
TGTGCCAGCAGCTTTTTTCTAGCGGGACCCAATGAGCAGTTCTTC
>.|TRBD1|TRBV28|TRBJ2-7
CASSQGASYEQYF
TGTGCCAGCAGCCAGGGGGCTTCGTACGAGCAGTACTTC
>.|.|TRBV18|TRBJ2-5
CASSPPSTGFETQYF
TGTGCCAGCTCACCACCGAGCACAGGGTTCGAAACCCAGTACTTC
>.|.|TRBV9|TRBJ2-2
CASSFRTGLQNTGELFF
TGTGCCAGCAGCTTTCGAACGGGACTTCAAAACACCGGGGAGCTGTTTTTT
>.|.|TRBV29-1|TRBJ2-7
CSVHRLVLYEQYF
TGCAGCGTCCATCGACTAGTTCTTTACGAGCAGTACTTC
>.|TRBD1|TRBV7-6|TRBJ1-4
CASSSTGTGAVKLFF
TGTGCCAGCAGCTCGACCGGGACAGGGGCCGTAAAACTGTTTTTT
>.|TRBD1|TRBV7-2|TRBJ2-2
CASRPTGANTGELFF
TGTGCCAGCAGGCCGACAGGGGCAAACACCGGGGAGCTGTTTTTT
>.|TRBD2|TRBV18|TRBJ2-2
CASSPGATSGRKTGELFF
TGTGCCAGCTCACCCGGGGCTACTAGCGGGAGAAAGACCGGGGAGCTGTTTTTT
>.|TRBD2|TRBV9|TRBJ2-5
CASSTDPLAGHGTQYF
TGTGCCAGCAGCACCGACCCCCTAGCGGGCCACGGGACCCAGTACTTC
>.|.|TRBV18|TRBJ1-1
CASSRPSNTEAFF
TGTGCCAGCTCACGGCCCAGTAACACTGAAGCTTTCTTT
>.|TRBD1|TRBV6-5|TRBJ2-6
CASRMDRAGANVLTF
TGTGCCAGCAGGATGGACAGGGCTGGGGCCAACGTCCTGACTTTC
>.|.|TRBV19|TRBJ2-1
CASSISQGFTYNEQFF
TGTGCCAGTAGTATATCACAGGGATTCACCTACAATGAGCAGTTCTTC
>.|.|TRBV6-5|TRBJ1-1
CASINRRNTEAFF
TGTGCCAGCATTAATCGGAGGAACACTGAAGCTTTCTTT
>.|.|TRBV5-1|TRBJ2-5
CASSRLVDLMETQYF
TGCGCCAGCAGCCGGCTGGTTGACTTAATGGAGACCCAGTACTTC
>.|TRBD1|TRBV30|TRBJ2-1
CAWSHGTGLFEQFF
TGTGCCTGGTCTCACGGGACAGGGTTATTCGAGCAGTTCTTC
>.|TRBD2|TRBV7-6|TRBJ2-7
CASSPRPGTGGSYEQYF
TGTGCCAGCAGCCCCCGACCGGGAACGGGAGGTTCCTACGAGCAGTACTTC
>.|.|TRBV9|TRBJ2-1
CASSVASLVSYNEQFF
TGTGCCAGCAGCGTAGCTAGTCTGGTATCCTACAATGAGCAGTTCTTC
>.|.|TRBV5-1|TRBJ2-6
CASSQNRVSAGANVLTF
TGCGCCAGCAGCCAGAACAGGGTATCAGCTGGGGCCAACGTCCTGACTTTC
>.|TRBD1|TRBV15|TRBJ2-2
CATSRDLRGLDTGELFF
TGTGCCACCAGCAGAGATTTGAGGGGGCTCGACACCGGGGAGCTGTTTTTT
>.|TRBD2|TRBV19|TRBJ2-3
CASSKPGLAYGDTQYF
TGTGCCAGTAGTAAACCGGGACTAGCGTATGGAGATACGCAGTATTTT
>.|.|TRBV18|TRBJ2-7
CASSPIPGQVYEQYF
TGTGCCAGCTCACCGATTCCGGGACAAGTCTACGAGCAGTACTTC
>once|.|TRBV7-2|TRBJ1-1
CASIPSSSGSEAFF
TGTGCCAGCATCCCGTCCAGCAGCGGATCTGAAGCTTTCTTT
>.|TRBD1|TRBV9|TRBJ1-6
CASSVLVHSTKLGTGFPLHF
TGTGCCAGCAGCGTACTAGTCCACTCTACGAAACTCGGGACAGGGTTCCCCCTCCACTTT
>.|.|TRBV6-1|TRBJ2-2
CASSVSGLPNTGELFF
TGTGCCAGCAGTGTAAGTGGACTACCGAACACCGGGGAGCTGTTTTTT
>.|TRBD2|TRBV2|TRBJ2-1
CASSELAAVVNEQFF
TGTGCCAGCAGCGAACTAGCGGCAGTCGTCAATGAGCAGTTCTTC
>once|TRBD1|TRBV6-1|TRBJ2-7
CASSEVRTGYHEQYF
TGTGCCAGCAGTGAGGTTAGGACAGGGTACCACGAGCAGTACTTC
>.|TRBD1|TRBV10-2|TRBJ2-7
CASSEWDRSYEQYF
TGCGCCAGCAGTGAGTGGGACAGGTCCTACGAGCAGTACTTC
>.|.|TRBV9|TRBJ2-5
CASSSQISRETQYF
TGTGCCAGCAGCTCGCAAATTTCGCGAGAGACCCAGTACTTC
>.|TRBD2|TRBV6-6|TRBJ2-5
CASSFSGGPQEETQYF
TGTGCCAGCAGTTTCAGCGGGGGGCCCCAGGAAGAGACCCAGTACTTC
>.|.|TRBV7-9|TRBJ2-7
CASSLVPSVGYEQYF
TGTGCCAGCAGCTTAGTTCCCAGCGTCGGTTACGAGCAGTACTTC
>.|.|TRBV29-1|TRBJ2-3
CSVPGFGFSDTQYF
TGCAGCGTTCCAGGGTTTGGCTTTTCAGATACGCAGTATTTT
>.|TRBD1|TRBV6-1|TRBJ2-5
CATWGFRGRETQYF
TGTGCCACATGGGGGTTCAGGGGGCGAGAGACCCAGTACTTC
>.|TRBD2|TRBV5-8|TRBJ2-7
CASSPSGTSLLEQYF
TGTGCCAGCAGCCCTAGCGGGACTAGCCTCCTCGAGCAGTACTTC
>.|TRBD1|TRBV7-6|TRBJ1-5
CASSPGTGNNQPQHF
TGTGCCAGCAGCCCCGGGACAGGGAACAATCAGCCCCAGCATTTT
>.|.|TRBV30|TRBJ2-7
CAWSTMEGRGSYEQYF
TGTGCCTGGAGTACCATGGAGGGCAGGGGGTCCTACGAGCAGTACTTC
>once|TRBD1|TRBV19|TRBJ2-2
CASRLGQVTGELFF
TGTGCCAGTAGACTAGGACAGGTCACCGGGGAGCTGTTTTTT
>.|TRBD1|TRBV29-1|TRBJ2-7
CSVGTGFHEQYF
TGCAGCGTAGGGACAGGGTTCCACGAGCAGTACTTC
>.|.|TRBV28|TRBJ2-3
CASTTPGGGTDTQYF
TGTGCCAGCACCACACCCGGGGGAGGCACAGATACGCAGTATTTT
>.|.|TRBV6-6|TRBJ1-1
CASRIRDFEAFF
TGTGCCAGCAGGATCAGGGATTTTGAAGCTTTCTTT
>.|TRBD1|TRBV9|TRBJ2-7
CASSVTGGSYEQYF
TGTGCCAGCAGCGTAACAGGGGGCAGTTACGAGCAGTACTTC
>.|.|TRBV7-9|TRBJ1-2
CASSSFYGYTF
TGTGCCAGCAGCTCCTTCTATGGCTACACCTTC
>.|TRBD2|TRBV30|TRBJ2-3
CAWSLGTSRITDTQYF
TGTGCCTGGAGTTTGGGGACTAGTCGAATCACAGATACGCAGTATTTT
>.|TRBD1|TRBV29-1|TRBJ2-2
CSIGQGANTGELFF
TGCAGCATAGGACAGGGGGCGAACACCGGGGAGCTGTTTTTT